These 29 T cell receptor beta chains share one sample of origin, sequenced in a study of blood T cell repertoires in COVID-19. Clones were sequenced by immunoSEQ multiplex PCR, and TCRdb holds only the in-frame ones, with some missing. The sample carries about 54,000 clones, about four fifths recorded once. The sample comprised peripheral blood. These receptor sequences come from an older woman with acute or convalescent COVID-19.

This clone appeared a few times. The chain joins TRBV28 to TRBJ1-5, with 9 positions matching TRBD1. Germline lookup yields CDR1 MDHEN and CDR2 SYDVKM. After removal of 6 bases from V and 7 bases from J, the junction contained 4 bases not matched to a gene. The CDR3 totals 13 residues. The CDR3 protein is CASRGTGSQPQHF. CDR3 bases: TGTGCCAGCAGGGGGACAGGGAGCCAGCCCCAGCATTTT.

The chain combines TRBV7-4 with TRBJ2-7; the D gene is possibly TRBD2 (6 bases). The CDR3 sequence is 14 residues long. Germline V gives CDR1 SGHVT, CDR2 SQSDAQ. V was shortened by 6 bases and J by 1 base, with 13 bases between the two germline ends. CDR3 protein: CASRRGTFSYEQYF. In nucleotides, the CDR3 is TGTGCCAGCAGAAGAGGGACTTTTTCCTACGAGCAGTACTTC.

The chain uses TRBV19 and TRBJ2-1; 14 bases map to TRBD2. The CDR3 has 19 residues. Germline-derived CDR1 and CDR2 are LNHDA and SQIVND (reference sequence). Losses at the gene ends were 4 bases for V and 0 bases for J; bases not matched to a gene: 8. The CDR3 loop is CASSRGTSGGAPSYNEQFF. The CDR3 region has the DNA TGTGCCAGTAGTAGAGGGACTAGCGGGGGTGCTCCCTCCTACAATGAGCAGTTCTTC. Full variable domain (outside the CDR3, taken from reference TRBV19 and TRBJ2-1): DGGITQSPKYLFRKEGQNVTLSCEQNLNHDAMYWYRQDPGQGLRLIYYSQIVNDFQKGDIAEGYSVSREKKESFPLTVTSAQKNPTAFYLCASSRGTSGGAPSYNEQFFGPGTRLTVL.

The rearrangement joins TRBV19 to TRBJ2-7; D might be TRBD1 (5 bases). V lost 5 bases and J 6 bases, leaving 14 bases between the germline ends. Germline lookup yields CDR1 LNHDA and CDR2 SQIVND (reference sequence). This CDR3 spans 13 amino acids. CDR3 amino acids: CASSPGMGFEQYF. Here the CDR3 DNA reads TGTGCCAGTAGTCCAGGGATGGGGTTCGAGCAGTACTTC. Looking up the rest from reference TRBV19 and TRBJ2-7 gives the full variable domain: DGGITQSPKYLFRKEGQNVTLSCEQNLNHDAMYWYRQDPGQGLRLIYYSQIVNDFQKGDIAEGYSVSREKKESFPLTVTSAQKNPTAFYLCASSPGMGFEQYFGPGTRLTVT.

There are a few counts of this clone. The chain is built from TRBV10-1 and TRBJ1-5; D gene ambiguous. V was cut by 0 bases and J by 0 bases, with 18 bases left in between. There are 19 residues in the CDR3. CDR1 is WNHNN, CDR2 SYGVQD, per germline (reference sequence). CDR3 sequence (DNA): TGCGCCAGCAGTGAGTCCCTGGGCAGGAACGTCTATAGCAATCAGCCCCAGCATTTT. This codes for CASSESLGRNVYSNQPQHF.

This chain links TRBV21-1 with TRBJ1-1. TRBV21-1 is a documented pseudogene. The CDR3 loop spans 13 amino acids. This CDR3 is CASREDRNTEAFF. In DNA form, the CDR3 reads TGTGCCAGCAGGGAGGACCGGAACACTGAAGCTTTCTTT.

The chain is built from TRBV18 and TRBJ1-3; perhaps TRBD1 as D (6 bases). Germline-derived CDR1 and CDR2 are KGHSH and LQKENI. The CDR3 spans 16 residues. The V and J ends lost 3 bases and 4 bases respectively, with 16 bases between them. CDR3 sequence: CASSPSTGEIGNTIYF. The DNA for the CDR3 is TGTGCCAGCTCACCGTCGACAGGCGAAATCGGAAACACCATATATTTT.

The chain links TRBV3-1 (or the pseudogene TRBV3-2) to TRBJ2-2; weak D call: TRBD2 (5 bases). The CDR3 spans 15 residues. Germline V CDR1 and CDR2: LGHDT, YNNKEL (reference sequence). Trimming removed 0 bases from V and 7 bases from J, with 12 bases in between. DNA for the CDR3: TGTGCCAGCAGCCAAGAGGGAGTTCGCCGCGGGGAGCTGTTTTTT. Translated, it gives CASSQEGVRRGELFF.

This clone was picked up a small number of times. The chain has TRBV13 and TRBJ1-1, with TRBD1 identical over 10 bases. The CDR3 loop spans 20 amino acids. The V gene end was trimmed by 3 bases and the J gene end by 4 bases; junction bases not matched to a gene: 20. Germline V gives CDR1 PRHDT, CDR2 FYEKMQ (reference sequence). This CDR3 reads CASSLGGNRDRGHIGTEAFF. The CDR3 DNA reads as TGTGCCAGCAGCTTGGGCGGAAACCGGGACAGGGGCCATATCGGCACTGAAGCTTTCTTT.

V is TRBV3-1 (or the pseudogene TRBV3-2) and J is TRBJ1-1, with a tentative D call TRBD1 (5 bases). This CDR3 is 17 amino acids long. V was trimmed by 2 bases and J by 3 bases, leaving 19 bases between them. The V gene's germline CDR1 is LGHDT and CDR2 YNNKEL (reference sequence). The CDR3 spells CASSQKGESGKDTEAFF. Written as DNA, the CDR3 is TGTGCCAGCAGCCAAAAAGGGGAATCGGGTAAGGACACTGAAGCTTTCTTT.

Notes on this clone: Its ends do not fully match the called genes, so a read error is possible. The chain couples TRBV12-5 to TRBJ1-2, with 7 bases fitting TRBD1. The CDR3 is 13 amino acids. CDR1 is LGHNT, CDR2 FRNRAP, per germline. This CDR3 is CASGLTGTEKLEF. CDR3 sequence (DNA): TGTGCTAGTGGTTTGACCGGGACAGAGAAACTCGAGTTC. Looking up the rest from reference TRBV12-5 and TRBJ1-2 gives the full variable domain: DARVTQTPRHKVTEMGQEVTMRCQPILGHNTVFWYRQTMMQGLELLAYFRNRAPLDDSGMPKDRFSAEMPDATLATLKIQPSEPRDSAVYFCASGLTGTEKLEFGSGTRLTVV.

This clone was observed a handful of times. The rearrangement joins TRBV3-1 (or the pseudogene TRBV3-2) to TRBJ1-1, with 8 bases aligning to TRBD1. The CDR3 is 17 amino acids. The V gene end was trimmed by 4 bases and the J gene end by 0 bases; junction bases not matched to a gene: 10. In germline, CDR1 is LGHDT, CDR2 YNNKEL (reference sequence). The CDR3 DNA sequence: TGTGCCAGCAGCCCCTCGCAGGGGGCTCTACTGAACACTGAAGCTTTCTTT. Residues: CASSPSQGALLNTEAFF.

The chain combines TRBV5-1 with TRBJ1-6; 7 positions match TRBD1. J gave up 5 bases and V 2 bases, and 4 bases lay outside the gene matches. This CDR3 is built from 15 residues. Germline CDR1 reads SGHRS; CDR2 reads YFSETQ. CDR3 sequence (DNA): TGCGCCAGCAGCTTATTCACAGGGGATAATTCACCCCTCCACTTT. Translating it yields CASSLFTGDNSPLHF.

The V call is TRBV9, the J call TRBJ2-5; 8 bases match TRBD2. V shed 4 bases and J 5 bases; nucleotides not matched to a gene: 4. Germline CDR1 and CDR2: SGDLS and YYNGEE. CDR3 length: 13 amino acids. The CDR3 DNA reads as TGTGCCAGCAGCCCGGGGGGGCAGGAGACCCAGTACTTC. The encoded protein is CASSPGGQETQYF.

J is TRBJ2-3 and V is TRBV28; the match to TRBD2 covers 9 bases. The CDR3 contains 18 residues. V gave up 3 bases and J gave up 4 bases; unmatched junction bases: 14. Looked up from germline, CDR1 is MDHEN and CDR2 is SYDVKM. CDR3: CASSFLAGRAVGADTQYF. The CDR3 region has the DNA TGTGCCAGCAGTTTCCTAGCGGGACGGGCCGTGGGAGCAGATACGCAGTATTTT.

The chain recombines TRBV4-2 with TRBJ2-7; 10 positions match TRBD1. CDR1 is LGHNA and CDR2 is YNFKEQ in the germline V gene. The ends lost 4 bases at V and 2 bases at J; junction bases unmatched: 5. The CDR3 spans 15 residues. The CDR3 DNA follows: TGTGCCAGCAGCCTTGGGACAGGGGAGGCCTACGAGCAGTACTTC. It encodes CASSLGTGEAYEQYF.

This clone was seen once. The chain recombines TRBV11-2 with TRBJ1-1; TRBD1 aligns across 7 bases. Trimming cost V 5 bases and J 1 base; bases outside gene matches: 4. The germline V gene has CDR1 SGHAT and CDR2 FQNNGV. This CDR3 comprises 14 residues. The CDR3: CASSLGTANTEAFF. The CDR3 bases are TGTGCCAGCAGCCTGGGGACAGCGAACACTGAAGCTTTCTTT.

V gene TRBV28 combines with J gene TRBJ2-5; TRBD1 agrees at 8 bases. Germline-derived CDR1 and CDR2 are MDHEN and SYDVKM. CDR3 length: 14 residues. V gave up 3 bases and J gave up 2 bases; unmatched junction bases: 2. The CDR3 nucleotides are TGTGCCAGCAGTTTTAACAGGGGGCAAGAGACCCAGTACTTC. Translated: CASSFNRGQETQYF.

The chain uses TRBV18 and TRBJ1-1, with TRBD1 identical over 7 bases. V shed 3 bases, J shed 2 bases, and the junction held 9 bases outside the gene matches. CDR1 and CDR2 (germline): KGHSH, LQKENI. The CDR3 is made up of 16 amino acids. The CDR3 here is CASSPDQGGINTEAFF. DNA of the CDR3: TGTGCCAGCTCACCTGATCAGGGGGGAATCAACACTGAAGCTTTCTTT.

V and J are TRBV7-2 and TRBJ2-7; possibly TRBD2 for D (5 bases). V was pared by 4 bases and J by 3 bases, with 13 bases between. CDR1 SGHTA and CDR2 FQGNSA come from the germline V gene. The CDR3 spans 14 residues. The CDR3 loop reads CASSSSSGNYEQYF. CDR3 nucleotides: TGTGCCAGCAGCTCAAGTTCCGGGAACTACGAGCAGTACTTC.

The rearrangement joins TRBV7-9 to TRBJ1-5, with 10 bases identical to TRBD1. This CDR3 has 16 amino acids. Per germline, CDR1 SEHNR and CDR2 FQNEAQ (reference sequence). The ends lost 5 bases at V and 1 base at J; junction bases unmatched: 5. CDR3 amino acids: CASSLGQGVSNQPQHF. The DNA of the CDR3 is TGTGCCAGCAGCCTTGGACAGGGGGTGAGCAATCAGCCCCAGCATTTT.

The chain joins TRBV7-2 to TRBJ2-7; 9 bases are a match to TRBD1. CDR1 is SGHTA, CDR2 FQGNSA, per germline. J was trimmed by 0 bases and V by 4 bases; bases with no gene match: 4. The CDR3 has 15 amino acids. The CDR3 region is CASSSGTGSSYEQYF. The CDR3 DNA follows: TGTGCCAGCAGCTCCGGGACAGGGAGCTCCTACGAGCAGTACTTC.

This clone was seen once. The V call is TRBV28, the J call TRBJ1-5; no clear D. The CDR3 contains 14 residues. CDR1 and CDR2 from the germline V gene are MDHEN and SYDVKM. V lost 8 bases and J lost 0, with 11 bases in between. This CDR3 is CASQRTYSNQPQHF. The CDR3, as DNA: TGTGCCAGCCAGCGAACCTATAGCAATCAGCCCCAGCATTTT.

This sequence joins TRBV9 and TRBJ1-2, with a possible D match to TRBD1 (6 bases). The CDR3 is 19 amino acids. Per the germline V gene, CDR1 is SGDLS and CDR2 is YYNGEE. V dropped 3 bases and J dropped 3 bases, with 27 bases sitting between them. DNA of the CDR3: TGTGCCAGCAGCGGGGTCGGGCCCGACAGGCAGGGTCTGGACTATGGCTACACCTTC. It translates to CASSGVGPDRQGLDYGYTF.

The chain employs TRBV4-2 and TRBJ1-1; TRBD1 agrees at 9 bases. From germline, CDR1 is LGHNA and CDR2 YNFKEQ. This CDR3 region has 16 residues. V dropped 7 bases and J dropped 0; count of bases not matched to a gene: 9. CDR3 amino acids: CASTVGQGIMNTEAFF. The CDR3 DNA follows: TGTGCCAGCACCGTGGGACAGGGAATCATGAACACTGAAGCTTTCTTT.

The CDR3 DNA sequence: TGTGCCAGCAGTGAATGGGAGGGTGGTGAAGCTTTCTTT. Its translation: CASSEWEGGEAFF. V gene TRBV2 combines with J gene TRBJ1-1, with D unresolved. Deletions cut 2 bases from V and 7 bases from J, with 11 bases between. The germline gives CDR1 SNHLY, CDR2 FYNNEI. The CDR3 consists of 13 residues.

The rearrangement joins TRBV5-1 to TRBJ2-3; 10 nucleotides line up with TRBD2. Germline V gene sequence: CDR1 SGHRS, CDR2 YFSETQ. The CDR3 spans 14 residues. The trim removed 3 bases at V and 4 bases at J, leaving 2 bases unmatched. CDR3 amino acids: CASSSSGGADTQYF. The CDR3 DNA sequence: TGCGCCAGCAGCTCTAGCGGGGGTGCAGATACGCAGTATTTT.

The V and J genes are TRBV2 and TRBJ2-5; 12 bases are shared with TRBD2. Germline CDR1 is SNHLY and CDR2 is FYNNEI. V was clipped by 6 bases and J by 4 bases; unmatched bases: 3. CDR3 length: 14 amino acids. The CDR3 sequence is CASRGLAGTETQYF. The CDR3, as DNA: TGTGCCAGCAGAGGACTAGCGGGAACAGAGACCCAGTACTTC.

The chain couples TRBV28 to TRBJ2-5; 9 bases map to TRBD2. This CDR3 is built from 15 residues. The germline gives CDR1 MDHEN, CDR2 SYDVKM. The V gene end was trimmed by 5 bases and the J gene end by 5 bases; junction bases not matched to a gene: 9. CDR3 sequence: CASSPLAGRVETQYF. CDR3 coding DNA: TGTGCCAGCAGTCCTCTAGCGGGGCGAGTGGAGACCCAGTACTTC.